This TCR beta chain was observed in a study of OX40 agonist ivuxolimab in advanced cancers. Study outcomes and limitations: Average numbers of expanded clones were greater in CD8+ T cells than in CD4+.

TCRdb keeps only in-frame clones here, not all; method: immunoSEQ multiplex PCR. Of about 140,000 clones in the sample, about 92% are singletons; the top ten hold 0.9% to 1.2%. The CDR3 runs 15 residues. The germline V gene has CDR1 SGHTS and CDR2 YDEGEE. J gave up 3 bases and V 7 bases, and 10 bases lay outside the gene matches. Remarks on this clone: No antigen is known for it.

This sequence joins TRBV5-8 and TRBJ2-3; 8 bases agree with TRBD1. Specimen: CD4+ or CD8+ T cells sorted from blood, collected in a trial of the OX40 agonist ivuxolimab. This clonotype was obtained from an adult with an advanced solid tumor such as melanoma, head and neck, liver or kidney cancer. The CDR3 bases are TGTGCCAGCTCCCAAAGACAGGGGAGTACAGATACGCAGTATTTT. Protein: CASSQRQGSTDTQYF.